This T cell receptor beta chain emerged from a study of human T cells and chemical hapten exposure. Broader study findings: With regard to DPC sensitization, TCRs above 1 in 1000 frequency did not change.

This clonotype was recorded a few times. The antigen is unknown. As processed by the authors: Individual samples carried between about 23,224 and 750,000 TCRs, with about 88,000 as the median. TCRdb processed the RACE reads anew with MiXCR; each CDR3 protein has one entry. TCRdb, rather than the study authors, made the V and J calls. The profile shows 100,000 to 150,000 distinct CDR3 sequences, approximately 9% of them singletons. The CDR3 covers 16 residues. The V end lost 7 bases, the J end lost 5 bases, and 24 bases lay between the germline ends. Germline CDR1 reads SGHAT; CDR2 reads FQNNGV. Time point: healthy volunteer bleed at 2 weeks. Total RNA was isolated from whole blood that had not been fractionated.

The clonotype was recovered from a male donor in good health. Some clones in this sample may be carry-over from other donors' samples. Sequences were obtained from whole blood. The chain has TRBV11-2 and TRBJ2-7; no reliable D call. For the CDR3, the DNA is TGTGCCAGCACCCTACTGGGCCGGACGGAAGTCCACGAGCAGTACTTC. Amino acid sequence: CASTLLGRTEVHEQYF.